Listed here is a single T cell receptor beta chain. Its cognate antigen has yet to be identified. Qualities for individual bases were not recorded, and no much larger clone is one base off. The CDR3 spans 13 residues, from the cysteine through the phenylalanine. CDR3 DNA is the only sequence kept; it has 39 bases, read in frame from the first base. Trimming accounts for 9 bases at V and 5 bases at J, while the number of junction bases matched to no gene is 8. According to the germline V gene, CDR1 reads ENHRY and CDR2 reads SYGVKD. These data originate in a study of blood T cell repertoires in COVID-19 (dated by TCRdb to the early 2020s). Background for the entire study: Collaborator samples came from the United States, Italy and Spain and covered acute and convalescent phases of COVID-19. Where HLA class I and class II types were available, the types were taken from metadata supplied by the sample provider, not from assay-based typing. Sample metadata almost always included a de-identified subject ID, COVID-19 status, age in years and sex. Deeply sampled blood TCRbeta repertoires from subjects exposed to, actively infected with, or recovered from COVID-19 were included in the dataset. Samples came from the ongoing ImmuneRACE study (first 160 participants) plus 1,254 subjects from 6 global collaborators. The prospective study material was composed of cDNA or gDNA derived from T cells, B-cell-depleted T cells, or PBMCs. The repertoires were made available in a free public database intended to serve as a resource for research on the immune response to SARS-CoV-2.

The immunoSEQ Assay, a bias-controlled multiplex PCR, was used to amplify TCRbeta CDR3 regions from genomic DNA. The authors' pipeline ran thus. The number of nucleated cells in each sample was estimated by amplification of reference gene primers within the assay. Sequence reads were collapsed and filtered to measure the absolute abundance of every unique TCRbeta CDR3 rearrangement. For each sample, productive Simpson clonality was calculated as the square root of Simpson's diversity index across productive rearrangements. TCRdb limited this immuneACCESS table to in-frame rearrangements with V and J called. A share of clones is missing; checked studies link under half to unresolved V genes, and the rest is unexplained. The V and J calls and the clone size are those of that table, but D and trimming were determined from the DNA. The table for this sample lists roughly 200,000 clones; around 85% of them were counted only once. The ten largest clones represent 6.5% to 9% of the sample.

Overall results and qualifications from the work: Clinical and demographic metadata were provided uncurated, with the amount varying by source and participant.

Each collaborating institution followed its own protocols to collect whole blood in K2EDTA tubes. Collaborator samples were shipped for TCRbeta analysis as frozen whole blood, isolated PBMCs, or DNA extracted from either sample type. The source material was peripheral blood. The chain is made from TRBV10-3 and TRBJ2-7, with 9 bases aligning to TRBD1. This clonotype originated in a woman aged 60-75 years with acute or convalescent COVID-19. The CDR3 amino acid sequence is: CAIRDRALHEQYF. In nucleotide form, the sequence is TGTGCCATACGGGACAGGGCTCTCCACGAGCAGTACTTC.